A selection of T cell receptor beta chains follows, all from one sample in a study of response to subunit inactivated influenza vaccine. TCRdb reprocessed the RT-PCR reads via MiXCR and lists one record per CDR3 protein. The data show around 750,000 distinct CDR3 sequences, with approximately 22% seen just once and approximately 10% held by the top ten. Material: PBMCs from blood, obtained 5 days after vaccination. The receptor set was obtained from a man aged 50-60 years who received an inactivated influenza vaccine. Each CDR3 is given with its conserved first and last residue. Each record gives: V gene, J gene, clone size, D gene, CDR3 protein, CDR3 DNA. The D gene is left open where the match is weak. Expanded clones get a size class; other rows say once, few or many, or leave the size out.

TRBV3-1	TRBJ2-7	.	.	CASSGVARGEQYF	TGTGCCAGCAGCGGGGTTGCCCGGGGCGAGCAGTACTTC
TRBV6-1	TRBJ2-7	.	TRBD2	CASRSTSGRSYEQYF	TGTGCCAGCAGATCGACTAGCGGACGATCCTACGAGCAGTACTTC
TRBV27	TRBJ2-1	few	.	CASSLMGGAYNEQFF	TGTGCCAGCAGTTTGATGGGGGGGGCTTACAATGAGCAGTTCTTC
TRBV4-2	TRBJ2-3	.	TRBD2	CASSLIAGDYTDTQYF	TGTGCCAGCAGCCTTATAGCGGGGGACTACACAGATACGCAGTATTTT
TRBV11-2	TRBJ2-1	.	.	CASSLRDLRDEQFF	TGTGCCAGCAGCCTCCGGGACTTGCGGGATGAGCAGTTCTTC
TRBV7-2	TRBJ2-3	few	TRBD2	CASRIAGGTDTQYF	TGTGCCAGCAGGATAGCGGGGGGCACAGATACGCAGTATTTT
TRBV6-1	TRBJ2-1	few	.	CASSADYPPYNEQFF	TGTGCCAGCAGTGCGGACTACCCGCCCTACAATGAGCAGTTCTTC
TRBV29-1	TRBJ2-1	.	.	CSVVGRAGRGEQFF	TGCAGCGTTGTAGGAAGGGCCGGTCGTGGTGAGCAGTTCTTC
TRBV12-3/TRBV12-4	TRBJ1-1	.	.	CASSLKGSTEAFF	TGTGCCAGCAGCCTTAAGGGATCAACTGAAGCTTTCTTT
TRBV6-1	TRBJ2-1	.	TRBD2	CASSLGDRTSGGYNEQFF	TGTGCCAGCAGTCTAGGGGACCGGACTAGCGGGGGCTACAATGAGCAGTTCTTC
TRBV5-1	TRBJ2-7	few	TRBD1	CASATVLDRGFGNEQYF	TGCGCCAGCGCGACGGTCCTGGACAGGGGATTCGGAAACGAGCAGTACTTC
TRBV12-3/TRBV12-4	TRBJ2-7	few	.	CASSPRAYEQYF	TGTGCCAGCAGTCCTCGAGCCTACGAGCAGTACTTC
TRBV27	TRBJ1-4	few	TRBD1	CASSLYRTGPEKLFF	TGTGCCAGCAGTTTATACAGGACAGGGCCTGAAAAACTGTTTTTT
TRBV20-1	TRBJ2-3	.	.	CSAVASGFTDTQYF	TGCAGTGCTGTAGCTTCGGGATTCACAGATACGCAGTATTTT
TRBV20-1	TRBJ1-5	.	.	CSASSRTAPNQPQHF	TGCAGTGCTAGTAGTAGGACAGCGCCCAATCAGCCCCAGCATTTT
TRBV7-2	TRBJ2-3	few	.	CASSRGLGAFGTQYF	TGTGCCAGCAGCCGAGGACTGGGAGCGTTTGGTACGCAGTATTTT